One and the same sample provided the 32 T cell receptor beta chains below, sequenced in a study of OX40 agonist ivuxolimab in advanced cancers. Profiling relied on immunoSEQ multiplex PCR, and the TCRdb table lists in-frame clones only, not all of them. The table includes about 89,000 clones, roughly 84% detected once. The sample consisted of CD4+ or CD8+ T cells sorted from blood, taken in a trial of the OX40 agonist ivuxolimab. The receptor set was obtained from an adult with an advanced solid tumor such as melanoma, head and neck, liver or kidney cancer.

CDR3 loop: CASSRTSGGWQYF. The CDR3 DNA reads as TGTGCCAGCAGCAGGACTAGCGGGGGATGGCAGTACTTC. This rearrangement joins TRBV6-1 to TRBJ2-7; 13 positions match TRBD2. Germline trimming cut 6 bases from V and 9 bases from J; bases unmatched to any gene: 5. The CDR3 spans 13 residues. Per the germline V gene, CDR1 is MNHNS and CDR2 is SASEGT.

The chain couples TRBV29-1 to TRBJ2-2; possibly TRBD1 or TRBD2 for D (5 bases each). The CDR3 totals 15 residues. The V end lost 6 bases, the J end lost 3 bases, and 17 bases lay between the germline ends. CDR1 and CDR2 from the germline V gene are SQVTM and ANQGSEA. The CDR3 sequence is CSVSRGERYTGELFF. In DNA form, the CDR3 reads TGCAGCGTGTCCCGGGGCGAGCGGTACACCGGGGAGCTGTTTTTT.

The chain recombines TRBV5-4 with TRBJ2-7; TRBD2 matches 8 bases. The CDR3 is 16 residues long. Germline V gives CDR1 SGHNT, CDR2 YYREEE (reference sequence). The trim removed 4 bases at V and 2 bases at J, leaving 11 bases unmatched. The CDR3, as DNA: TGTGCCAGCAGCCCTGCCAGCGGGGGAAGTCCCTACGAGCAGTACTTC. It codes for CASSPASGGSPYEQYF.

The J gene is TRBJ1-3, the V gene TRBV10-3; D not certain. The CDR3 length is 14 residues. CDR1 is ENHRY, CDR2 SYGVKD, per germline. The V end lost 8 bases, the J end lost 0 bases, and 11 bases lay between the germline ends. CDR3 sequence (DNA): TGTGCCATCGCAGTGGACCACTCTGGAAACACCATATATTTT. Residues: CAIAVDHSGNTIYF.

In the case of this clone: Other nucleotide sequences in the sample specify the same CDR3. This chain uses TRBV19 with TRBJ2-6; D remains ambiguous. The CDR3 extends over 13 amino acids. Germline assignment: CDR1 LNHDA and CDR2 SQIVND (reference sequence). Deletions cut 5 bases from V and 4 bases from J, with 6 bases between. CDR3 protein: CASSPSGANVLTF. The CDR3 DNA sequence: TGTGCCAGTAGTCCCTCCGGGGCCAACGTCCTGACTTTC.

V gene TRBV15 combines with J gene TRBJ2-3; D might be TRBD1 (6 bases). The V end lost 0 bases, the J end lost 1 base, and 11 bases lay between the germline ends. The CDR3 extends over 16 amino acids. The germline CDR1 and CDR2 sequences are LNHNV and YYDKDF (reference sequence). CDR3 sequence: CATSREGGFGTDTQYF. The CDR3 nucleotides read TGTGCCACCAGCAGAGAAGGGGGATTCGGCACAGATACGCAGTATTTT. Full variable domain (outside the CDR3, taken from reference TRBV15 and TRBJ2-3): DAMVIQNPRYQVTQFGKPVTLSCSQTLNHNVMYWYQQKSSQAPKLLFHYYDKDFNNEADTPDNFQSRRPNTSFCFLDIRSPGLGDTAMYLCATSREGGFGTDTQYFGPGTRLTVL.

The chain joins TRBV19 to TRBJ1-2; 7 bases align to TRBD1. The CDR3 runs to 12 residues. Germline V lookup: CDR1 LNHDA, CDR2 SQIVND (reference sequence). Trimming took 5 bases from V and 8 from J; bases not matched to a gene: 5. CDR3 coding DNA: TGTGCCAGTAGTTTCCAACAGGGGGGCTACACCTTC. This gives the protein CASSFQQGGYTF. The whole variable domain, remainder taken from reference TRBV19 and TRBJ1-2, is DGGITQSPKYLFRKEGQNVTLSCEQNLNHDAMYWYRQDPGQGLRLIYYSQIVNDFQKGDIAEGYSVSREKKESFPLTVTSAQKNPTAFYLCASSFQQGGYTFGSGTRLTVV.

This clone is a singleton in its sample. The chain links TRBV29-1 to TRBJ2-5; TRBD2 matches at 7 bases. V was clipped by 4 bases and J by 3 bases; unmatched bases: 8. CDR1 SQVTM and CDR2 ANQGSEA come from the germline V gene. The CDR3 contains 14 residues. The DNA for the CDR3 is TGCAGCGTTGGGGGGGGGACCCTGAAAGAGACCCAGTACTTC. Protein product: CSVGGGTLKETQYF.

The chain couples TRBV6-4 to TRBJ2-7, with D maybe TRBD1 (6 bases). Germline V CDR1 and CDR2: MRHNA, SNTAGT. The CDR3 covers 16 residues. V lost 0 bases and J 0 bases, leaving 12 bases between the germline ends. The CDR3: CASSDSKRTDSYEQYF. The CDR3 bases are TGTGCCAGCAGTGACTCGAAAAGGACAGACTCCTACGAGCAGTACTTC.

CDR3 DNA: TGTGCCAGCTCAGGGACTAGCGGGGGGGCGTACGACAATGAGCAGTTCTTC. It translates to CASSGTSGGAYDNEQFF. The V gene is TRBV18, the J gene TRBJ2-1; TRBD2 matches at 16 bases. Germline V CDR1 and CDR2: KGHSH, LQKENI. The CDR3 length is 17 residues. J lost 5 bases, V lost 5 bases, and 6 bases had no gene match.

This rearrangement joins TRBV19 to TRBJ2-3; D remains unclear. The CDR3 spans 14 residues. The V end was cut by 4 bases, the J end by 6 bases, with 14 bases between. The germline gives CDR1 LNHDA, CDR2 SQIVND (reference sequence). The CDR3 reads CASSRSTSMDTQYF. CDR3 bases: TGTGCCAGTAGTAGATCTACCAGTATGGATACGCAGTATTTT.

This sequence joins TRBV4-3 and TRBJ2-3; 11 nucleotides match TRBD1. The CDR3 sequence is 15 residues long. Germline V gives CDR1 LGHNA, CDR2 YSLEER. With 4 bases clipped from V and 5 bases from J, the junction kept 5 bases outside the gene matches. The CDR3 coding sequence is TGCGCCAGCAGCCGGGGACAGGGGGTTCTAGATACGCAGTATTTT. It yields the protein CASSRGQGVLDTQYF.

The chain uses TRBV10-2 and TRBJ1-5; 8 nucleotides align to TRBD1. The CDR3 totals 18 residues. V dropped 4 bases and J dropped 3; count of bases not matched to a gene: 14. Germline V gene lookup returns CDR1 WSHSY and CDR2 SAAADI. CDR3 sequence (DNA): TGCGCCAGCAGTGGGGGCTACAGGGGGTCCAACCCCAATCAGCCCCAGCATTTT. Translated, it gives CASSGGYRGSNPNQPQHF.

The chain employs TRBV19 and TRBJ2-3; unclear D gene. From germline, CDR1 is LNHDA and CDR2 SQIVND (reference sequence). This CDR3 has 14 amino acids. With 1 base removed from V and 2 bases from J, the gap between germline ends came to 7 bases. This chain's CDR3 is CASSIGPTTDTQYF. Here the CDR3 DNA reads TGTGCCAGTAGTATAGGGCCCACCACAGATACGCAGTATTTT.

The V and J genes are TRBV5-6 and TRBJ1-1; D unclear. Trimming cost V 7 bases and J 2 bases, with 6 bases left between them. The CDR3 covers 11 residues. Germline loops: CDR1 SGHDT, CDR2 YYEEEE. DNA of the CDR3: TGTGCCAGCGAACTAAACACTGAAGCTTTCTTT. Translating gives CASELNTEAFF.

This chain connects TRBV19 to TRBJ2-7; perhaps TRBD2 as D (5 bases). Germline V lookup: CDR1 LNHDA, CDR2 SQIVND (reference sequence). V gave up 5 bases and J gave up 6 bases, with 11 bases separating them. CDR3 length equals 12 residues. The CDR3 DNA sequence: TGTGCCAGTAGTCTCTTCGGAGGCGAGCAGTACTTC. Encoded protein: CASSLFGGEQYF.

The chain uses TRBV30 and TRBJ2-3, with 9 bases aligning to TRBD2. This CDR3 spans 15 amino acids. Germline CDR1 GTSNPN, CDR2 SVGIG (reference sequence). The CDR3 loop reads CAVEVGSGGGGTQYF. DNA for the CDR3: TGTGCGGTGGAGGTTGGTAGCGGGGGAGGAGGAACGCAGTATTTT.

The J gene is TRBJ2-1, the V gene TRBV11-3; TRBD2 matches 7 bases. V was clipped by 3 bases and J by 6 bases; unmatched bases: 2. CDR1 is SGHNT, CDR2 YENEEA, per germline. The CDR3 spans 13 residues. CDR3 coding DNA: TGTGCCAGCAGCTTTACTAGCGCCAATGAGCAGTTCTTC. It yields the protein CASSFTSANEQFF.

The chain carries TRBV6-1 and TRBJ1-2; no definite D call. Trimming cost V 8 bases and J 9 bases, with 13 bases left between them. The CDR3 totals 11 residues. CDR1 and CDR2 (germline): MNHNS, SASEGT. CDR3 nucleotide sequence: TGTGCCAGCGGGGAGGTCCAGAGCTACACCTTC. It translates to CASGEVQSYTF.

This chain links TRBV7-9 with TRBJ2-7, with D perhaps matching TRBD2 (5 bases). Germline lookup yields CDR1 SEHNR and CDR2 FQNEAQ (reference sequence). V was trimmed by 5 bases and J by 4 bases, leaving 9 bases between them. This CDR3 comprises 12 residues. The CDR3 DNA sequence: TGTGCCAGCAGCCCGGGGTTTTACGAGCAGTACTTC. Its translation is CASSPGFYEQYF.

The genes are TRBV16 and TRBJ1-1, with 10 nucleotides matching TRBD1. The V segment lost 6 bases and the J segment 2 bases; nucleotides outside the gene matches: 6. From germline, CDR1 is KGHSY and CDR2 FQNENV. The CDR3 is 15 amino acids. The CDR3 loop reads CASSRQGAVNTEAFF. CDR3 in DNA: TGTGCCAGCAGTCGACAGGGGGCCGTAAACACTGAAGCTTTCTTT.

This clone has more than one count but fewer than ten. The CDR3 DNA reads as TGTGCCACCAGCGACCCCCAGGGGGTCAGCGGAAACACCATATATTTT. Protein: CATSDPQGVSGNTIYF. This chain connects TRBV15 to TRBJ1-3, with 7 nucleotides matching TRBD1. Looked up from germline, CDR1 is LNHNV and CDR2 is YYDKDF (reference sequence). V trimming: 5 bases; J trimming: 4 bases; junction bases outside the gene matches: 11. The CDR3 covers 16 residues.

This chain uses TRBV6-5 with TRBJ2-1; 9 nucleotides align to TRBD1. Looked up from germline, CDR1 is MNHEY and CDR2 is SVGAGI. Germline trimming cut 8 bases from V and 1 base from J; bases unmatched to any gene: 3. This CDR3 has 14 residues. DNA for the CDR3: TGTGCCAGCCGGGGGACAGGGTCCTACAATGAGCAGTTCTTC. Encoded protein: CASRGTGSYNEQFF.

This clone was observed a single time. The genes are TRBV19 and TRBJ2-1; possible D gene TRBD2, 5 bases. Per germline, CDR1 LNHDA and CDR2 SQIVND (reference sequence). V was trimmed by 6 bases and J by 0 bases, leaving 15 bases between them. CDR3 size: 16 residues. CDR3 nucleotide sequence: TGTGCCAGTAGCAGTCCGTCGGGGAGCTCCTACAATGAGCAGTTCTTC. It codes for CASSSPSGSSYNEQFF.

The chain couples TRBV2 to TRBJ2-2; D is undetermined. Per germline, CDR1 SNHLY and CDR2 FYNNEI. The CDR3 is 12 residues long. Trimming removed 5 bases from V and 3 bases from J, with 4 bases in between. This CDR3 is CASSRHTGELFF. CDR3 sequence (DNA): TGTGCCAGCAGTAGACACACCGGGGAGCTGTTTTTT.

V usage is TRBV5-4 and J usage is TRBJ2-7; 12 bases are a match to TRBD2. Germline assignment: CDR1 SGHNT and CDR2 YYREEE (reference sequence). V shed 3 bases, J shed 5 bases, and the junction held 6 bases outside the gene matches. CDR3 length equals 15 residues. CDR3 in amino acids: CASSSLAGGPHEQYF. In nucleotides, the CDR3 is TGTGCCAGCAGCTCCCTAGCGGGGGGGCCCCACGAGCAGTACTTC.

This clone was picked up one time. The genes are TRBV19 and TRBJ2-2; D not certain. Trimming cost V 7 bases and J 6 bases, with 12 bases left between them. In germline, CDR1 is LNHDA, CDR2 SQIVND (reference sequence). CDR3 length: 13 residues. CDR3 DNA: TGTGCCAGTATTGCACTGAGGTCCGGGGAGCTGTTTTTT. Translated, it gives CASIALRSGELFF.

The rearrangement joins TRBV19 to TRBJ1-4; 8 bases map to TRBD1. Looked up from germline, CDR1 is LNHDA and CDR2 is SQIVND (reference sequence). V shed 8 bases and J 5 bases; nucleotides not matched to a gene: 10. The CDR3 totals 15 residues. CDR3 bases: TGTGCCAGTGAGCAGTGGGGACAGGCGAATGAAAAACTGTTTTTT. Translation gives CASEQWGQANEKLFF.

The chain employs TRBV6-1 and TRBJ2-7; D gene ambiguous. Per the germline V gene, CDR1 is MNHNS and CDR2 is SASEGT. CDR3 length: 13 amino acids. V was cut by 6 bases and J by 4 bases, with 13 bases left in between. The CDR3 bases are TGTGCCAGCAGGCCCAATCAGAGGTACGAGCAGTACTTC. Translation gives CASRPNQRYEQYF.

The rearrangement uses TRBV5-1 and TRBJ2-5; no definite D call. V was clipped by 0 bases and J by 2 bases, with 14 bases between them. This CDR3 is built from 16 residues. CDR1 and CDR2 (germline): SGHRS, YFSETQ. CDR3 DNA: TGCGCCAGCAGCTTGGAACCGGCAGGCGGTCAAGAGACCCAGTACTTC. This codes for CASSLEPAGGQETQYF.

The CDR3 loop is CASSWDRSLGLSTNEKLFF. CDR3 sequence (DNA): TGTGCCAGCAGCTGGGACAGGTCGCTAGGTCTGTCAACTAATGAAAAACTGTTTTTT. The chain employs TRBV2 and TRBJ1-4, with TRBD1 matching over 8 bases. The CDR3 contains 19 residues. After removal of 6 bases from V and 0 bases from J, the junction contained 15 bases not matched to a gene. Per germline, CDR1 SNHLY and CDR2 FYNNEI.

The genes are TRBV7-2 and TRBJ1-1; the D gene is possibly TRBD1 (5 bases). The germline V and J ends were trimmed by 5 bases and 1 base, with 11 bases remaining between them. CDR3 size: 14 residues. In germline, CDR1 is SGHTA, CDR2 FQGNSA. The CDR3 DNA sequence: TGTGCCAGCAGCACGACAGCAAAGAACACTGAAGCTTTCTTT. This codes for CASSTTAKNTEAFF.